These 8 T cell receptor beta chains originate from one sample sequenced in a study of T-cell reconstitution after alpha-beta-depleted transplantation in children. Preparation of the TCRbeta library used unique molecular identifiers. Using its own MiXCR run on the PCR reads, TCRdb lists one record per CDR3 protein. The top ten clones hold around 2% of a sample with about 490,000 distinct CDR3 sequences, approximately 10% of them seen once. The sequenced sample was PBMCs, obtained before TCRalphabeta/CD19-depleted stem cell transplant. These receptors originate from a child younger than 10 with inherited bone marrow failure, due to receive a stem cell transplant.

This clonotype was recorded at least ten times. V is TRBV20-1 and J is TRBJ1-1; D gene unclear. The germline V gene encodes CDR1 DFQATT and CDR2 SNEGSKA (reference sequence). The CDR3 covers 14 residues. Trimming took off 2 bases at V and 1 base at J, with 11 bases between the two ends. DNA for the CDR3: TGCAGTGCTAGACGACCGACATCGAACACTGAAGCTTTCTTT. Translated, it gives CSARRPTSNTEAFF.

This clonotype was observed at least ten times. This chain joins TRBV28 and TRBJ2-1; 14 nucleotides align to TRBD2. Germline lookup yields CDR1 MDHEN and CDR2 SYDVKM. With 8 bases clipped from V and 3 bases from J, the junction kept 6 bases outside the gene matches. This CDR3 has 16 amino acids. The CDR3 is CASQWTSGRFYNEQFF. In DNA, the CDR3 is TGTGCCAGCCAATGGACTAGCGGGAGGTTCTACAATGAGCAGTTCTTC.

This clonotype was recorded at least ten times. The chain employs TRBV29-1 and TRBJ2-2, with TRBD2 identical over 8 bases. The germline V gene has CDR1 SQVTM and CDR2 ANQGSEA. This CDR3 spans 13 amino acids. The junction had 0 bases not matched to a gene; V was cut back by 5 bases and J by 1 base. CDR3 loop: CSVTSGNTGELFF. For the CDR3, the DNA is TGCAGCGTTACTAGCGGGAACACCGGGGAGCTGTTTTTT.

This chain joins TRBV28 and TRBJ2-7; no reliable D call. This CDR3 spans 17 amino acids. Germline-derived CDR1 and CDR2 are MDHEN and SYDVKM. The V end lost 2 bases, the J end lost 0 bases, and 17 bases lay between the germline ends. CDR3 residues: CASSLIRAASLSYEQYF. The CDR3 nucleotides are TGTGCCAGCAGTTTAATCCGGGCAGCCTCCCTCTCCTACGAGCAGTACTTC.

This clonotype occurred a few times. The gene calls are TRBV20-1 and TRBJ2-3; TRBD2 matches 8 bases. The CDR3 has 15 amino acids. Germline V gene data show CDR1 as DFQATT and CDR2 as SNEGSKA (reference sequence). V trimming: 1 base; J trimming: 4 bases; junction bases outside the gene matches: 7. The CDR3 bases are TGCAGTGCTAGAGGGCTAGCGGGCCTGGCAGATACGCAGTATTTT. Its protein is CSARGLAGLADTQYF.

This clonotype was picked up many times. The chain has TRBV27 and TRBJ2-1; D call uncertain. Germline-derived CDR1 and CDR2 are MNHEY and SMNVEV (reference sequence). The V end was cut by 5 bases, the J end by 0 bases, with 14 bases between. This CDR3 is built from 16 residues. DNA for the CDR3: TGTGCCAGCAGTCCACCGACTGCAATCTCCTACAATGAGCAGTTCTTC. Translating it yields CASSPPTAISYNEQFF.

This clonotype appeared a few times. The rearrangement links TRBV3-1 to TRBJ1-1, with D uncertain. In germline, CDR1 is LGHDT, CDR2 YNNKEL (reference sequence). This CDR3 region has 14 residues. Trimming took 8 bases from V and 4 from J, leaving 17 bases between them. The CDR3: CASAAATTATEAFF. The DNA of the CDR3 is TGTGCCAGCGCAGCCGCTACAACGGCCACTGAAGCTTTCTTT.

In the case of this clonotype: This may come from a read error, since a much larger clone is one base off. This sequence joins TRBV4-3 and TRBJ1-4, with unresolved D. CDR3 length equals 15 residues. Germline V gene lookup returns CDR1 LGHNA and CDR2 YSLEER. The CDR3, as DNA: TGCGCCAGCAGCCGGATTTGGCAGGCTAATGAAAAACCGTTTTTT. Translation gives CASSRIWQANEKPFF.